One and the same sample provided the 9 T cell receptor beta chains below, sequenced in a study of blood T cell repertoires in COVID-19. The data were produced by immunoSEQ multiplex PCR, yet TCRdb's version contains in-frame clones alone and is incomplete. Of about 60,000 clones in the sample, 76% were seen once. Sequenced material: peripheral blood. Receptors originate from a man in his forties or fifties with active or convalescent COVID-19.

The chain couples TRBV6-5 to TRBJ1-2, with D maybe TRBD1 (5 bases). Germline V lookup: CDR1 MNHEY, CDR2 SVGAGI. CDR3 length: 14 residues. Trimming removed 5 bases from V and 7 bases from J, with 17 bases in between. The CDR3 loop is CASSLNLGGSGYTF. CDR3 sequence (DNA): TGTGCCAGCAGTCTCAACCTCGGGGGGTCTGGCTACACCTTC.

The chain recombines TRBV7-9 with TRBJ1-2; tentative D call: TRBD1 (6 bases). This CDR3 has 17 residues. CDR1 and CDR2 from the germline V gene are SEHNR and FQNEAQ (reference sequence). V lost 1 base and J 2 bases, leaving 17 bases between the germline ends. For the CDR3, the DNA is TGTGCCAGCAGCTTAGAGGGCGGGGGCCGGGTGAACTATGGCTACACCTTC. It encodes CASSLEGGGRVNYGYTF.

This chain joins TRBV9 and TRBJ2-2; TRBD1 matches 8 bases. Germline trimming cut 3 bases from V and 5 bases from J; bases unmatched to any gene: 3. This CDR3 is built from 14 residues. CDR1 and CDR2 (germline): SGDLS, YYNGEE. The CDR3 sequence is CASSGTGFTGELFF. The CDR3 DNA follows: TGTGCCAGCAGCGGGACAGGGTTTACCGGGGAGCTGTTTTTT.

In DNA form, the CDR3 reads TGCGCCAGCAGCTTGGCCTGGGGGGGTGACACCGGGGAGCTGTTTTTT. The encoded protein is CASSLAWGGDTGELFF. This chain links TRBV5-1 with TRBJ2-2; 7 positions match TRBD2. Germline loops: CDR1 SGHRS, CDR2 YFSETQ. With 0 bases clipped from V and 3 bases from J, the junction kept 5 bases outside the gene matches. The length of the CDR3 is 16 residues.

Only one count was recorded for this clone. V usage is TRBV11-3 and J usage is TRBJ2-1; 8 positions agree with TRBD2. The CDR3 spans 17 residues. CDR1 and CDR2 from the germline V gene are SGHNT and YENEEA. V trimming: 5 bases; J trimming: 4 bases; junction bases outside the gene matches: 13. The CDR3 region has the DNA TGTGCCAGCAGCCCGAGAGGCGGCGGGGGGAAATACAATGAGCAGTTCTTC. It is translated as CASSPRGGGGKYNEQFF.

This clone came up many times. The rearrangement joins TRBV12-3 or TRBV12-4 to TRBJ1-1, with D unclear. There are 12 residues in the CDR3. V lost 2 bases, J lost 7 bases, and 8 bases lay in between. In DNA form, the CDR3 reads TGTGCCAGCAGTTTATTCGAGGGTGAAGCTTTCTTT. Its translation is CASSLFEGEAFF.

This clone is labeled as medium-sized. The gene calls are TRBV10-2 and TRBJ2-5, with 7 bases that match TRBD1. V was clipped by 5 bases and J by 5 bases; unmatched bases: 5. Germline V gene lookup returns CDR1 WSHSY and CDR2 SAAADI. This CDR3 region has 13 residues. The CDR3 spells CASSTTGWETQYF. CDR3 DNA: TGCGCCAGCAGTACGACAGGGTGGGAGACCCAGTACTTC.

J is TRBJ1-2 and V is TRBV5-1, with TRBD1 matching 7 bases. The CDR3 loop spans 14 amino acids. Germline assignment: CDR1 SGHRS and CDR2 YFSETQ. The V segment lost 3 bases and the J segment 4 bases; nucleotides outside the gene matches: 6. This CDR3 is CASSWGDSSYGYTF. The CDR3 region has the DNA TGCGCCAGCAGCTGGGGGGACAGTTCCTATGGCTACACCTTC.

J is TRBJ1-5 and V is TRBV10-2; D is unresolved. This CDR3 is 13 amino acids long. Trimming removed 4 bases from V and 3 bases from J, with 7 bases in between. Germline assignment: CDR1 WSHSY and CDR2 SAAADI. Here the CDR3 reads CASSAGHNQPQHF. The CDR3 DNA reads TGCGCCAGCAGTGCTGGGCACAATCAGCCCCAGCATTTT.